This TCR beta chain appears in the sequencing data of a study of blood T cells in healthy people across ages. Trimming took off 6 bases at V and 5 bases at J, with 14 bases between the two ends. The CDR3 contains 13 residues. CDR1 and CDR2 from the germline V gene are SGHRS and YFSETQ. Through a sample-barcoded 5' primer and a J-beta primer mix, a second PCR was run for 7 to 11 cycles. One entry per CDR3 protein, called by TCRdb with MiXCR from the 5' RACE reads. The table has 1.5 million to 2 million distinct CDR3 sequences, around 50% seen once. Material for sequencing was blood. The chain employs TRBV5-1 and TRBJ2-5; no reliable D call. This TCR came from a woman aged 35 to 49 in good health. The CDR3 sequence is CASTTAPWETQYF. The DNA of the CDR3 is TGCGCCAGCACCACAGCCCCCTGGGAGACCCAGTACTTC.